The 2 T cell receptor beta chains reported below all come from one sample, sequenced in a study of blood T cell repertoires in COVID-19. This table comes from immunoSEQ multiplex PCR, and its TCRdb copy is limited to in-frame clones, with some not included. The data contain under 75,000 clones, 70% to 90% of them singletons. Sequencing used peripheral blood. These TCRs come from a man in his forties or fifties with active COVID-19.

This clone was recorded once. CDR3 in DNA: TGTGCCAGCTCACCACCCGGACAGGGGGCCAATGAGCAGTTCTTC. Protein product: CASSPPGQGANEQFF. The rearrangement joins TRBV18 to TRBJ2-1; 11 nucleotides line up with TRBD1. Germline assignment: CDR1 KGHSH and CDR2 LQKENI. Trimming at V came to 0 bases and at J to 6 bases, leaving 1 base not matched to a gene. This CDR3 is 15 amino acids long.

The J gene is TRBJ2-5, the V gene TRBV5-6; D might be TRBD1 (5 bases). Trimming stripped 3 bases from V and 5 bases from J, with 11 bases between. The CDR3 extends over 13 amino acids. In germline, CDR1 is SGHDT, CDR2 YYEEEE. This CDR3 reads CASSSQNRETQYF. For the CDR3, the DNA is TGTGCCAGCAGCTCCCAAAACAGGGAGACCCAGTACTTC.